A single T cell receptor beta chain is shown here with its context. Its antigen is unknown. This specimen comes from a study of a mutant IDH1 vaccine in newly diagnosed glioma. Across the study: Patients were started on vaccination 4-6 weeks after radiotherapy alone, or with temozolomide cycles.

Clones were read by immunoSEQ multiplex PCR, and TCRdb kept only the in-frame ones, dropping some. Of about 32,000 clones listed, around 77% are singletons. The trim removed 4 bases at V and 7 bases at J, leaving 8 bases unmatched. Germline CDR1 is SGHDN and CDR2 is FVKESK. The CDR3 consists of 15 residues. This sample's time point: week 35, safety follow-up. With topical imiquimod, each dose of the vaccine consisted of 300 ug of mutant IDH1 20-mer peptide. Diagnosis in the donors showed new WHO grade 3 or 4 astrocytomas that were IDH1-mutant and ATRX-lost. The sequence was obtained from a woman in her twenties or thirties with glioma. Some clones in this sample may be carry-over from other donors' samples. The specimen comprised PBMCs, sampled from a glioma patient whose treatment included an IDH1 peptide vaccine. The rearrangement uses TRBV14 and TRBJ2-5; 11 nucleotides match TRBD2. The CDR3 reads CASSRLAGGPGTQYF. DNA for the CDR3: TGTGCCAGCAGCCGCTTAGCGGGAGGGCCGGGGACCCAGTACTTC.